The entry that follows covers one T cell receptor (beta chain) sequence. Seattle's cohort entered during active infection and was followed longitudinally. The CDR3 sequence is 16 residues long. The ends were cut back, 3 bases at V and 0 bases at J, with 9 bases in the middle. Germline loops: CDR1 MNHEY, CDR2 SMNVEV (reference sequence). Using immunoSEQ multiplex PCR, the repertoire was profiled, and TCRdb retains in-frame clones only, with some absent. The data contain 180,000 or so clones, around 85% of them singletons. This sample stems from a study of blood T cell repertoires in COVID-19. Whole-study context: PBMCs, B-cell-depleted T cells, or T cells provided the cDNA or gDNA that made up the material.

Sequencing was carried out using peripheral blood. The chain employs TRBV27 and TRBJ2-6; a possible D gene is TRBD2 (5 bases). The clonotype originates from a woman aged 60-75 years with COVID-19, enrolled during active disease. The CDR3 sequence is CASSFLGVSGANVLTF. The CDR3 bases are TGTGCCAGCAGTTTTCTCGGGGTCTCTGGGGCCAACGTCCTGACTTTC.